Here is one T cell receptor (beta chain) with its context. The data originate from a study of T cell responses to AZD1222 COVID-19 vaccine. The germline V gene has CDR1 MNHEY and CDR2 SVGAGI. Trimming took off 0 bases at V and 6 bases at J, with 12 bases between the two ends. The CDR3 is 15 residues long. Using immunoSEQ multiplex PCR, the repertoire was profiled, and TCRdb retains in-frame clones only, with some absent. The table has about 140,000 clones, under 95% seen once. The chain employs TRBV6-5 and TRBJ1-5; a weak D match, TRBD1 (5 bases). The sequence derives from an adult in good health. Sample: peripheral blood, taken on day 0 of AZD1222 vaccination. CDR3 coding DNA: TGTGCCAGCAGTTACTCGAGGAGGGGAGGTCAGCCCCAGCATTTT. This encodes CASSYSRRGGQPQHF.